This T cell receptor beta chain was found in a study of cytomegalovirus exposure and HLA in healthy donors. General study results and limits: TCR beta chains numbering roughly 150 were designated cytomegalovirus-associated. Later on, a genetic analysis was performed. It linked a missense variant in DCLRE1C with V- and J-gene trimming of TCR beta.

13 Jbeta primers and 60 Vbeta primers were used for the PCR. Original processing methods: In a later analysis, the count reached 75 million to 90 million unique TCR beta chains, with 10 million to 14 million shared. Measured with immunoSEQ multiplex PCR; TCRdb has only the in-frame clones, and not every one. The DNA gave D and trimming, while V, J and clone size come from that table. The sample consists of around 100,000 clones, about 70% of them appearing once. This clone was observed a few times. Its antigen is as yet unknown. Germline V gives CDR1 MNHEY, CDR2 SVGAGI. CDR3 length: 13 amino acids. Trimming took off 6 bases at V and 9 bases at J, with 15 bases between the two ends.

This receptor was taken from a man aged 30 to 45 in good health and CMV-seronegative. The chain has TRBV6-5 and TRBJ1-5; TRBD1 might be the D (5 bases). Sequenced: PBMCs. The CDR3 spells CASSWSSRGPQHF. In DNA, the CDR3 is TGTGCCAGCAGCTGGTCCTCAAGGGGGCCCCAGCATTTT.